This entry lists 22 T cell receptor beta chains sequenced from one sample in a study of glioma-infiltrating T cells. The iRepertoire nested amplicon-rescue multiplex PCR amplified TCR alpha and beta CDR3s from RNA. TCRdb itself ran the multiplex PCR reads through MiXCR, one entry per CDR3 protein. Seen here are 150,000 to 200,000 distinct CDR3 sequences, about 47% observed once, and the top ten hold 5.2%. The sequencing input was glioma tissue, nonneoplastic brain tissue, or PBMCs (not recorded which). The origin of the receptors is a human donor with low-grade glioma or glioblastoma, undergoing nonglioma brain surgery, or in good health (not recorded which).

This clonotype was observed a few times. The rearrangement links TRBV2 to TRBJ2-2; 7 positions agree with TRBD2. CDR3 length equals 14 residues. The germline V gene has CDR1 SNHLY and CDR2 FYNNEI. Unmatched junction bases numbered 6, after V lost 7 bases and J lost 4 bases. CDR3 sequence reads: CASMRLARTGELFF. As DNA, the CDR3 is TGTGCCAGCATGAGACTAGCTCGCACCGGGGAGCTGTTTTTT.

This clonotype has at least ten counts. The rearrangement uses TRBV20-1 and TRBJ2-7; possible D gene TRBD2, 6 bases. Germline CDR1 and CDR2: DFQATT and SNEGSKA (reference sequence). Trimming removed 0 bases from V and 0 bases from J, with 15 bases in between. The CDR3 is 16 amino acids. The CDR3 nucleotides read TGCAGTGCTAGAGATTTTGGGGGGATACTCTCCTACGAGCAGTACTTC. Its protein product is CSARDFGGILSYEQYF.

Concerning this clonotype: A much larger clone lies one base from this, so it may be a read error. The chain joins TRBV10-1 to TRBJ1-1, with D unresolved. Trimming pared 2 bases from V and 4 bases from J, leaving 8 bases between. Germline-derived CDR1 and CDR2 are WNHNN and SYGVQD (reference sequence). The CDR3 is 13 residues long. The CDR3 spells CASSEKWGTEAFF. The CDR3 coding sequence is TGCGCCAGCAGTGAGAAGTGGGGCACTGAAGCTTTCTTT.

The chain joins TRBV28 to TRBJ1-3, with 7 bases aligning to TRBD1. The CDR3 extends over 16 amino acids. Unmatched junction bases numbered 10, after V lost 5 bases and J lost 3 bases. CDR1 MDHEN and CDR2 SYDVKM come from the germline V gene. CDR3 in amino acids: CASSPTGALGGNTIYF. CDR3 DNA sequence: TGTGCCAGCAGTCCCACAGGGGCGCTTGGTGGAAACACCATATATTTT.

Turning to this clonotype: A read error may explain this, as a much larger clone is one base away. The V gene is TRBV20-1, the J gene TRBJ2-2; 9 bases fit TRBD2. Looked up from germline, CDR1 is DFQATT and CDR2 is SNEGSKA (reference sequence). The ends lost 6 bases at V and 7 bases at J; junction bases unmatched: 9. The CDR3 loop spans 14 amino acids. Here the CDR3 reads CSAAVSGGSGELFF. The CDR3, as DNA: TGCAGTGCCGCGGTTAGCGGGGGAAGCGGGGAGCTGTTTTTT.

With respect to this clonotype: A much larger clone lies one base from this, so it may be a read error. The chain couples TRBV20-1 to TRBJ2-3; perhaps TRBD2 as D (6 bases). V lost 3 bases and J 1 base, leaving 11 bases between the germline ends. This CDR3 spans 14 amino acids. Looked up from germline, CDR1 is DFQATT and CDR2 is SNEGSKA (reference sequence). The CDR3 spells CSARMGGGTDTQYF. CDR3 in DNA: TGCAGTGCTAGGATGGGGGGAGGCACAGATACGCAGTATTTT.

This clonotype was counted many times. The rearrangement links TRBV19 to TRBJ2-5; D gene uncertain. V was pared by 9 bases and J by 2 bases, with 1 base between. The CDR3 is 9 amino acids. Germline V gene data show CDR1 as LNHDA and CDR2 as SQIVND (reference sequence). The CDR3 loop reads CARQETQYF. In nucleotides, the CDR3 is TGTGCCAGACAAGAGACCCAGTACTTC.

In regard to this clonotype: A much larger clone lies a single base off, so this may be a read error. CDR3 sequence: CIATQPSGSIYEQYF. The CDR3 DNA reads TGCATTGCTACGCAACCTAGCGGGAGTATCTACGAGCAGTACTTC. V and J are TRBV20-1 and TRBJ2-7, with TRBD2 matching over 10 bases. The germline V gene has CDR1 DFQATT and CDR2 SNEGSKA (reference sequence). This CDR3 spans 15 amino acids.

Worth noting for this clonotype: The junction departs from germline at one end; a sequencing error may be responsible. The chain is built from TRBV19 and TRBJ2-5; tentative D call: TRBD1 (5 bases). The CDR3 consists of 14 residues. Germline assignment: CDR1 LNHDA and CDR2 SQIVND (reference sequence). The CDR3 sequence: CASSKQESQETEYF. The CDR3 bases are TGTGCCAGTAGTAAACAGGAAAGTCAAGAGACCGAGTACTTC.

This clonotype was seen at least ten times. The V call is TRBV7-2, the J call TRBJ2-3, with D unresolved. The CDR3 loop spans 15 amino acids. Trimming pared 3 bases from V and 0 bases from J, leaving 10 bases between. CDR1 SGHTA and CDR2 FQGNSA come from the germline V gene. CDR3 region: CASSLDLASTDTQYF. CDR3 DNA: TGTGCCAGCAGCTTGGATCTTGCTAGCACAGATACGCAGTATTTT.

The chain carries TRBV3-1 and TRBJ2-3; 8 bases agree with TRBD2. The CDR3 is 16 amino acids. V shed 3 bases and J 3 bases; nucleotides not matched to a gene: 8. Germline V lookup: CDR1 LGHDT, CDR2 YNNKEL (reference sequence). CDR3 bases: TGTGCCAGCAGCCATGTAGCGGGATACAAAACAGATACGCAGTATTTT. It codes for CASSHVAGYKTDTQYF.

CDR3 DNA: TGTGCCTGCAGTGTTGTGGACAGGGAGAATGAGCAGTTCTTC. It specifies CACSVVDRENEQFF. The chain is built from TRBV19 and TRBJ2-1; 8 bases map to TRBD1. With 11 bases clipped from V and 7 bases from J, the junction kept 13 bases outside the gene matches. CDR1 and CDR2 from the germline V gene are LNHDA and SQIVND (reference sequence). The CDR3 loop spans 14 amino acids.

Only a few counts were recorded for this clonotype. The chain couples TRBV12-3 or TRBV12-4 to TRBJ2-5; 10 nucleotides match TRBD1. The CDR3 runs to 15 residues. Trimming took 5 bases from V and 6 from J; bases not matched to a gene: 9. The CDR3 nucleotides are TGTGCCAGCAGTCCCGGGACAGGGGTTTGGAAGACCCAGTACTTC. This codes for CASSPGTGVWKTQYF.

A remark on this clonotype: The junction and the germline gene differ at one end; a read error may be behind it. The chain uses TRBV3-1 and TRBJ2-1; D unresolved. This CDR3 is built from 15 residues. Germline-derived CDR1 and CDR2 are LGHDT and YNNKEL (reference sequence). CDR3 nucleotide sequence: TGTGCCAGCAGCCAAGATCCAATGGGGTCCAATGAGCAGTTATTC. Its protein product is CASSQDPMGSNEQLF.

In regard to this clonotype: A read error is possible here, since a much larger clone lies one base away. The genes are TRBV20-1 and TRBJ2-3, with D possibly being TRBD1 (5 bases). This CDR3 is built from 13 residues. From germline, CDR1 is DFQATT and CDR2 SNEGSKA (reference sequence). As DNA, the CDR3 is TGCAGTGCTCTTACAGGAAGCACAGATACGCGGTATTTT. Translated, it gives CSALTGSTDTRYF.

V gene TRBV12-3 or TRBV12-4 combines with J gene TRBJ2-1; no definite D call. V was cut by 6 bases and J by 8 bases, with 11 bases left in between. This CDR3 contains 12 residues. CDR3 in amino acids: CASRMLSDEQFF. The DNA of the CDR3 is TGTGCCAGCAGGATGTTGTCCGATGAGCAGTTCTTC.

This clonotype was counted only a few times. V and J are TRBV5-4 and TRBJ2-1, with a possible D match to TRBD2 (7 bases). This CDR3 is built from 16 residues. The germline gives CDR1 SGHNT, CDR2 YYREEE (reference sequence). V lost 0 bases and J 4 bases, leaving 14 bases between the germline ends. This CDR3 is CASSLGGASGYNEQFF. CDR3 in DNA: TGTGCCAGCAGCTTGGGGGGGGCTAGCGGTTACAATGAGCAGTTCTTC. The variable domain in full, completed from reference TRBV5-4 and TRBJ2-1, reads ETGVTQSPTHLIKTRGQQVTLRCSSQSGHNTVSWYQQALGQGPQFIFQYYREEENGRGNFPPRFSGLQFPNYSSELNVNALELDDSALYLCASSLGGASGYNEQFFGPGTRLTVL.

The CDR3 spells CASSPTASYHHEQFF. The CDR3 DNA reads TGTGCCAGCTCACCAACTGCATCCTATCATCATGAGCAGTTCTTC. The rearrangement joins TRBV18 to TRBJ2-1, with D unresolved. Germline loops: CDR1 KGHSH, CDR2 LQKENI. The CDR3 has 15 amino acids. The ends were cut back, 2 bases at V and 8 bases at J, with 16 bases in the middle.

The J gene is TRBJ2-3, the V gene TRBV2, with a weak D call TRBD2 (6 bases). V lost 8 bases and J 0 bases, leaving 12 bases between the germline ends. The CDR3 totals 14 residues. The germline gives CDR1 SNHLY, CDR2 FYNNEI. CDR3 residues: CASGGNTSTDTQYF. The DNA of the CDR3 is TGTGCCAGCGGGGGGAACACAAGCACAGATACGCAGTATTTT.

The gene calls are TRBV12-3 or TRBV12-4 and TRBJ1-1, with D uncertain. The CDR3 sequence is 13 residues long. Between the trimmed V and J ends, which lost 6 bases and 1 base, there was a span of 9 bases. CDR3 sequence reads: CASRLSGNTEAFF. For the CDR3, the DNA is TGTGCCAGCAGACTATCAGGGAACACTGAAGCTTTCTTT.

Ten or more counts support this clonotype. The CDR3 loop is CSASTLAGAETQYF. The DNA for the CDR3 is TGCAGTGCTAGCACGCTAGCGGGAGCAGAGACCCAGTACTTC. The rearrangement uses TRBV20-1 and TRBJ2-5; TRBD2 agrees at 10 bases. This CDR3 is built from 14 residues. Germline CDR1 DFQATT, CDR2 SNEGSKA (reference sequence). The ends lost 3 bases at V and 4 bases at J; junction bases unmatched: 5.

In the case of this clonotype: The CDR3 ends on some other residue instead of the conserved phenylalanine or tryptophan, so this is likely a read error. The J gene is TRBJ1-1, the V gene TRBV7-9; TRBD1 agrees at 8 bases. The CDR3 extends over 17 amino acids. The germline CDR1 and CDR2 sequences are SEHNR and FQNEAQ (reference sequence). CDR3 sequence (DNA): TGTGCCAGCATCTTAGACCAGGCAGGGGGCTGGAACACTGAAGCTTTCCTT. It codes for CASILDQAGGWNTEAFL.